This TCR beta chain was identified during a study of T cells in Graves' hyperthyroidism and ophthalmopathy. Turning to the study itself: Peripheral blood was secured at the point of initial diagnosis, before any treatment. Study observations and caveats: Onset of ophthalmopathy came a median 6.5 months after the model predicted it.

TCR beta CDR3 regions were amplified from RNA transcripts. HTBI primers drove first-round RT-PCR of the TCR CDR3. TCRdb re-derived calls from the multiplex PCR reads in MiXCR, one entry per CDR3 protein. The sample records about 560,000 distinct CDR3 sequences, 15% to 20% being singletons. This clonotype was counted many times. Its antigen is undetermined. Lactation, pregnancy, other autoimmune disease or uncontrolled infection excluded patients. Thyroid ultrasound and orbital computed tomography, with clinical symptoms and serum thyroxine and TRAb, informed diagnoses. The clonotype was recovered from a woman younger than 35 with Graves' hyperthyroidism. The specimen sequenced was blood.

The CDR3 sequence: CASSRQGTPSYEQYF. CDR3 sequence (DNA): TGTGCCAGCAGCCGTCAGGGAACACCCTCCTACGAGCAGTACTTC. The genes are TRBV7-2 and TRBJ2-7; D possibly corresponds to TRBD1 (5 bases). The V and J ends lost 5 bases and 0 bases respectively, with 14 bases between them. Germline lookup yields CDR1 SGHTA and CDR2 FQGNSA. The CDR3 totals 15 residues.